The 17 T cell receptor beta chains below were found in one sample sequenced in a study of blood T cell repertoires in COVID-19. TCRdb's table, derived via immunoSEQ multiplex PCR, lists solely in-frame clones and lacks some. The sample includes 250,000 to 300,000 clones, over 75% of them seen just once. Sequencing input: peripheral blood. The receptors were sampled from a woman in her 70s with acute or convalescent COVID-19.

The V call is TRBV19, the J call TRBJ1-4; 7 bases match TRBD1. Looked up from germline, CDR1 is LNHDA and CDR2 is SQIVND (reference sequence). The CDR3 sequence is 13 residues long. V lost 6 bases, J lost 3 bases, and 1 base stayed unmatched. CDR3 loop: CASSQGANEKLFF. DNA of the CDR3: TGTGCCAGTAGCCAGGGGGCTAATGAAAAACTGTTTTTT.

This chain joins TRBV3-1 (or the pseudogene TRBV3-2) and TRBJ2-1; D unclear. CDR3 length: 12 residues. Germline V gene sequence: CDR1 LGHDT, CDR2 YNNKEL (reference sequence). V lost 1 base, J lost 16 bases, and 14 bases lay in between. DNA for the CDR3: TGTGCCAGCAGCCAAGGTCCGTCTCGTAAATTCTTC. This codes for CASSQGPSRKFF.

The rearrangement links TRBV4-2 to TRBJ2-7; 9 nucleotides line up with TRBD1. The J segment lost 6 bases and the V segment lost 4 bases, leaving 13 bases of the junction unmatched. Germline CDR1 LGHNA, CDR2 YNFKEQ. The length of the CDR3 is 16 residues. CDR3 in DNA: TGTGCCAGCAGCCGAGAATACGGGACAGGGAGGGCCGAGCAGTACTTC. Protein product: CASSREYGTGRAEQYF.

The genes are TRBV4-1 and TRBJ2-7; perhaps TRBD1 as D (6 bases). This CDR3 contains 15 residues. V lost 3 bases and J lost 0, with 12 bases in between. Germline loops: CDR1 MGHRA, CDR2 YSYEKL. CDR3 residues: CASSQARTVSYEQYF. CDR3 coding DNA: TGCGCCAGCAGCCAGGCCCGGACAGTCTCCTACGAGCAGTACTTC.

The chain employs TRBV7-9 and TRBJ1-1; TRBD1 might be the D (5 bases). Germline assignment: CDR1 SEHNR and CDR2 FQNEAQ (reference sequence). This CDR3 contains 13 residues. V lost 3 bases and J lost 10, with 15 bases in between. CDR3 sequence: CASSFGQGNLAFF. DNA for the CDR3: TGTGCCAGCAGCTTCGGGCAGGGCAATTTAGCTTTCTTT.

This clone was counted a single time. The rearrangement joins TRBV6-2 or TRBV6-3 to TRBJ1-1, with D unclear. CDR1 is MNHEY, CDR2 SVGEGT, per germline. V was clipped by 5 bases and J by 7 bases, with 11 bases between them. The CDR3 sequence is 12 residues long. CDR3: CASSPEGHEAFF. The CDR3 DNA is TGTGCCAGCAGTCCAGAGGGTCATGAAGCTTTCTTT.

Written as DNA, the CDR3 is TGTGCCAGCAGGTCCCTGTTGGGAGCCTACACCTTC. Translation gives CASRSLLGAYTF. This sequence joins TRBV12-3 or TRBV12-4 and TRBJ1-2; D is unclear. The CDR3 contains 12 residues. V was clipped by 6 bases and J by 10 bases, with 15 bases between them.

The chain uses TRBV19 and TRBJ2-7; D remains ambiguous. Trimming cost V 4 bases and J 2 bases, with 9 bases left between them. Germline-derived CDR1 and CDR2 are LNHDA and SQIVND (reference sequence). The CDR3 is 13 residues long. CDR3 region: CASSKAAAYEQYF. CDR3 coding DNA: TGTGCCAGTAGTAAGGCGGCGGCCTACGAGCAGTACTTC.

V and J are TRBV7-8 and TRBJ2-5; TRBD2 aligns across 7 bases. This CDR3 has 12 residues. V lost 4 bases to trimming and J lost 5 bases; unmatched junction nucleotides: 1. CDR1 is SGHVS and CDR2 is FQNEAQ in the germline V gene. For the CDR3, the DNA is TGTGCCAGCAGCTCCGGGAGGGAGACCCAGTACTTC. It translates to CASSSGRETQYF.

V and J are TRBV6-5 and TRBJ2-5; 8 bases agree with TRBD1. CDR3 length: 14 amino acids. The J segment lost 4 bases and the V segment lost 4 bases, leaving 5 bases of the junction unmatched. Germline values: CDR1 MNHEY, CDR2 SVGAGI. CDR3 residues: CASSSGGLGETQYF. CDR3 coding DNA: TGTGCCAGCAGTTCAGGGGGCCTGGGAGAGACCCAGTACTTC.

J is TRBJ2-3 and V is TRBV2, with TRBD1 as a possible D gene (6 bases). Between the trimmed V and J ends, which lost 6 bases and 2 bases, there was a span of 12 bases. CDR3 length equals 14 residues. Germline assignment: CDR1 SNHLY and CDR2 FYNNEI. The CDR3 is CASRLEGVTDTQYF. CDR3 nucleotide sequence: TGTGCCAGCAGGTTAGAGGGGGTCACAGATACGCAGTATTTT.

The rearrangement joins TRBV2 to TRBJ2-5; D possibly corresponds to TRBD2 (5 bases). The V end lost 0 bases, the J end lost 7 bases, and 18 bases lay between the germline ends. This CDR3 is built from 16 residues. Germline V gene lookup returns CDR1 SNHLY and CDR2 FYNNEI. The CDR3 sequence: CASSEALNRPGVTQYF. For the CDR3, the DNA is TGTGCCAGCAGTGAAGCTCTGAATCGACCCGGGGTGACCCAGTACTTC.

This chain connects TRBV13 to TRBJ1-2; 8 positions match TRBD1. V was clipped by 10 bases and J by 1 base; unmatched bases: 5. The CDR3 spans 13 residues. Germline CDR1 PRHDT, CDR2 FYEKMQ (reference sequence). The CDR3 here is CANTDRVNYGYTF. CDR3 coding DNA: TGTGCCAATACGGACAGGGTTAACTATGGCTACACCTTC.

The chain recombines TRBV5-4 with TRBJ1-1; tentatively, D is TRBD1 (5 bases). CDR3 length equals 15 residues. Between the trimmed V and J ends, which lost 2 bases and 2 bases, there was a span of 13 bases. Looked up from germline, CDR1 is SGHNT and CDR2 is YYREEE (reference sequence). The CDR3 nucleotides are TGTGCCAGCAGCTTTCCAGGGTGGGGAAACACTGAAGCTTTCTTT. Encoded protein: CASSFPGWGNTEAFF.

This clone was seen once. The rearrangement links TRBV4-1 to TRBJ1-4, with 8 nucleotides matching TRBD1. The germline CDR1 and CDR2 sequences are MGHRA and YSYEKL. After removal of 0 bases from V and 7 bases from J, the junction contained 10 bases not matched to a gene. The length of the CDR3 is 17 residues. This chain's CDR3 is CASSQEVQGARGEKLFF. The CDR3 region has the DNA TGCGCCAGCAGCCAAGAGGTTCAGGGGGCGCGAGGTGAAAAACTGTTTTTT.

This chain joins TRBV5-1 and TRBJ1-2; 8 bases map to TRBD1. The CDR3 extends over 15 amino acids. The J segment lost 0 bases and the V segment lost 5 bases, leaving 6 bases of the junction unmatched. Germline V gene sequence: CDR1 SGHRS, CDR2 YFSETQ. In nucleotides, the CDR3 is TGCGCCAGCAGTATCGGGACAGGTCCTAACTATGGCTACACCTTC. This encodes CASSIGTGPNYGYTF.

This clone was detected only once. The genes are TRBV5-1 and TRBJ1-3, with 8 bases identical to TRBD1. The CDR3 totals 16 residues. Germline V lookup: CDR1 SGHRS, CDR2 YFSETQ. The J segment lost 0 bases and the V segment lost 3 bases, leaving 5 bases of the junction unmatched. CDR3 protein: CASSWGDRNSGNTIYF. The CDR3 DNA follows: TGCGCCAGCAGCTGGGGGGACAGGAACTCTGGAAACACCATATATTTT. The variable domain in full, completed from reference TRBV5-1 and TRBJ1-3, reads KAGVTQTPRYLIKTRGQQVTLSCSPISGHRSVSWYQQTPGQGLQFLFEYFSETQRNKGNFPGRFSGRQFSNSRSEMNVSTLELGDSALYLCASSWGDRNSGNTIYFGEGSWLTVV.